The 5 T cell receptor beta chains listed next were all sequenced from one sample in a study of blood T cell repertoires in COVID-19. The data were produced by immunoSEQ multiplex PCR, yet TCRdb's version contains in-frame clones alone and is incomplete. The repertoire holds 250,000 to 350,000 clones, with around 84% as singletons. The sequencing input was PBMCs or T cells enriched from blood (not recorded which). These receptors were taken from a woman aged 18 to 35 who had recovered from COVID-19.

V is TRBV2 and J is TRBJ2-3; 7 bases line up with TRBD2. This CDR3 is 14 amino acids long. The germline CDR1 and CDR2 sequences are SNHLY and FYNNEI. V was clipped by 6 bases and J by 1 base; unmatched bases: 4. CDR3 in DNA: TGTGCCAGCAGGCTTACTAGCGGCACAGATACGCAGTATTTT. Protein: CASRLTSGTDTQYF.

CDR3 DNA sequence: TGTGCCAGCAGGACCGGGACTGTTAACTATGGCTACACCTTC. It codes for CASRTGTVNYGYTF. The chain has TRBV13 and TRBJ1-2; a weak D match, TRBD1 (5 bases). The CDR3 runs 14 residues. Between the trimmed V and J ends, which lost 6 bases and 1 base, there was a span of 12 bases. CDR1 and CDR2 (germline): PRHDT, FYEKMQ (reference sequence). Filled out from reference TRBV13 and TRBJ1-2, the complete variable domain reads AAGVIQSPRHLIKEKRETATLKCYPIPRHDTVYWYQQGPGQDPQFLISFYEKMQSDKGSIPDRFSAQQFSDYHSELNMSSLELGDSALYFCASRTGTVNYGYTFGSGTRLTVV.

V is TRBV15 and J is TRBJ1-3; 8 bases match TRBD1. The germline CDR1 and CDR2 sequences are LNHNV and YYDKDF (reference sequence). There are 20 residues in the CDR3. J gave up 0 bases and V 6 bases, and 19 bases lay outside the gene matches. CDR3 coding DNA: TGTGCCACCAGACGGACTCGGGACAGGAAAACTTTCGACTCTGGAAACACCATATATTTT. Its translation is CATRRTRDRKTFDSGNTIYF.

The rearrangement links TRBV27 to TRBJ2-7, with D tentatively TRBD2 (5 bases). The CDR3 totals 16 residues. V lost 1 base and J lost 2, with 15 bases in between. Germline assignment: CDR1 MNHEY and CDR2 SMNVEV (reference sequence). In nucleotides, the CDR3 is TGTGCCAGCAGTTTATATGCCCTAGCCTCGACCTACGAGCAGTACTTC. This translates into CASSLYALASTYEQYF.

The chain employs TRBV12-5 and TRBJ1-5; D is possibly TRBD1 (5 bases). CDR1 and CDR2 from the germline V gene are LGHNT and FRNRAP. The CDR3 length is 13 residues. The V end was cut by 6 bases, the J end by 3 bases, with 9 bases between. CDR3 in DNA: TGTGCTAGTGGAGACAGCTTCAATCAGCCCCAGCATTTT. Translated: CASGDSFNQPQHF. The full variable domain, its missing parts supplied by reference TRBV12-5 and TRBJ1-5, is DARVTQTPRHKVTEMGQEVTMRCQPILGHNTVFWYRQTMMQGLELLAYFRNRAPLDDSGMPKDRFSAEMPDATLATLKIQPSEPRDSAVYFCASGDSFNQPQHFGDGTRLSIL.